The 27 T cell receptor beta chains given below trace back to one sample, sequenced in a study of T cell changes during pregnancy in multiple sclerosis. TCRdb's table, derived via immunoSEQ multiplex PCR, lists solely in-frame clones and lacks some. This table has tens of thousands of clones, 90% to 95% appearing once. The sample here was peripheral blood, taken in the third trimester of pregnancy. These receptors all stem from a female donor with multiple sclerosis, enrolled in a pregnancy study.

The rearrangement uses TRBV5-1 and TRBJ1-1, with 9 bases fitting TRBD1. V lost 3 bases, J lost 3 bases, and 9 bases stayed unmatched. Germline V CDR1 and CDR2: SGHRS, YFSETQ. This CDR3 region has 16 residues. CDR3 loop: CASSWTGAGGDTEAFF. The CDR3, as DNA: TGCGCCAGCAGCTGGACAGGGGCCGGTGGGGACACTGAAGCTTTCTTT.

This clone was detected only once. This sequence joins TRBV7-9 and TRBJ1-4; the match to TRBD1 covers 10 bases. The germline V gene encodes CDR1 SEHNR and CDR2 FQNEAQ (reference sequence). V lost 0 bases to trimming and J lost 3 bases; unmatched junction nucleotides: 4. This CDR3 spans 17 amino acids. CDR3 region: CASSLADRGPANEKLFF. CDR3 DNA: TGTGCCAGCAGCTTAGCTGACAGGGGGCCAGCTAATGAAAAACTGTTTTTT.

The chain recombines TRBV7-2 with TRBJ2-3; 10 bases map to TRBD2. From germline, CDR1 is SGHTA and CDR2 FQGNSA. The CDR3 contains 16 residues. V was clipped by 7 bases and J by 6 bases; unmatched bases: 13. The CDR3 reads CASTRGSGRAADTQYF. The CDR3 DNA reads TGTGCCAGCACCAGGGGGAGCGGGAGGGCCGCGGATACGCAGTATTTT.

The chain joins TRBV5-6 to TRBJ1-1, with a weak D call TRBD1 (5 bases). Trimming took 0 bases from V and 5 from J, leaving 11 bases between them. The CDR3 sequence is 14 residues long. Per germline, CDR1 SGHDT and CDR2 YYEEEE. The CDR3 DNA is TGTGCCAGCAGCTTGGCGCAGGGAAGAACTGAAGCTTTCTTT. Translating gives CASSLAQGRTEAFF.

The genes are TRBV27 and TRBJ2-4, with D possibly matching TRBD2 (6 bases). Germline CDR1 reads MNHEY; CDR2 reads SMNVEV (reference sequence). The CDR3 loop spans 14 amino acids. Trimming removed 3 bases at V and 8 bases at J, with 14 bases between. CDR3 sequence reads: CASSLSRGGHIQYF. In DNA, the CDR3 is TGTGCCAGCAGTTTGTCAAGGGGAGGTCACATTCAGTACTTC.

The rearrangement joins TRBV5-1 to TRBJ1-3; no reliable D call. The germline CDR1 and CDR2 sequences are SGHRS and YFSETQ. CDR3 length: 19 residues. The V gene lost 0 bases and the J gene lost 3 bases, with 22 bases spanning the gap. The DNA for the CDR3 is TGCGCCAGCAGCTTGGCGTCCTGGATTGAGGGTACCGGTGGAAACACCATATATTTT. It codes for CASSLASWIEGTGGNTIYF.

This chain links TRBV11-1 with TRBJ2-3; 7 bases match TRBD2. The CDR3 is 15 residues long. Unmatched junction bases numbered 16, after V lost 6 bases and J lost 10 bases. The germline V gene has CDR1 SGHAT and CDR2 FQDESV (reference sequence). The CDR3 loop reads CASRRTGGEGGSQYF. The CDR3 DNA is TGTGCCAGCAGGCGCACCGGGGGTGAGGGAGGGTCGCAGTATTTT.

The chain couples TRBV4-3 to TRBJ1-5, with 8 bases that match TRBD1. V was clipped by 4 bases and J by 1 base; unmatched bases: 3. This CDR3 has 15 amino acids. Germline CDR1 is LGHNA and CDR2 is YSLEER. CDR3 loop: CASSPGTGSNQPQHF. In DNA form, the CDR3 reads TGCGCCAGCAGCCCTGGGACAGGCAGCAATCAGCCCCAGCATTTT.

V gene TRBV4-1 combines with J gene TRBJ2-7, with 11 positions matching TRBD2. The CDR3 runs to 14 residues. Germline V gives CDR1 MGHRA, CDR2 YSYEKL. The V and J ends lost 2 bases and 3 bases, in that order; junction bases with no gene match: 0. The CDR3 sequence: CASSQTSGSYEQYF. The CDR3 coding sequence is TGCGCCAGCAGCCAAACTAGCGGGAGCTACGAGCAGTACTTC.

This chain links TRBV27 with TRBJ2-5, with D perhaps matching TRBD2 (7 bases). The ends were cut back, 1 base at V and 7 bases at J, with 10 bases in the middle. The V gene's germline CDR1 is MNHEY and CDR2 SMNVEV (reference sequence). This CDR3 has 13 residues. CDR3 residues: CASSLLGGGTQYF. The CDR3 nucleotides read TGTGCCAGCAGTTTATTAGGGGGGGGGACCCAGTACTTC.

The V gene is TRBV6-7, the J gene TRBJ1-3; D unclear. TRBV6-7 is flagged as an ORF with uncertain function. Trimming left V 2 bases short and J 7 bases short, with 27 bases between. CDR3 length: 19 amino acids. DNA of the CDR3: TGTGCCAGCAGTTACGCTCTCCGGATACTCACTATCTGGAGGAACACCATATATTTT. This translates into CASSYALRILTIWRNTIYF.

This chain connects TRBV7-2 to TRBJ2-7; 11 bases are a match to TRBD1. Per the germline V gene, CDR1 is SGHTA and CDR2 is FQGNSA. CDR3 length: 15 residues. Trimming took 5 bases from V and 3 from J; bases not matched to a gene: 6. The CDR3 sequence is CASSPPGTGGYEQYF. CDR3 DNA sequence: TGTGCCAGCAGCCCGCCCGGGACAGGGGGCTACGAGCAGTACTTC.

The rearrangement links TRBV7-6 to TRBJ1-2, with TRBD1 identical over 12 bases. This CDR3 spans 17 amino acids. After removal of 5 bases from V and 6 bases from J, the junction contained 13 bases not matched to a gene. Looked up from germline, CDR1 is SGHVS and CDR2 is FNYEAQ. CDR3 sequence (DNA): TGTGCCAGCAGCCCAGAGGGAGGGACAGGGGGCGTCAATGGCTACACCTTC. Protein: CASSPEGGTGGVNGYTF.

The chain combines TRBV7-9 with TRBJ2-5; no definite D call. Per germline, CDR1 SEHNR and CDR2 FQNEAQ (reference sequence). This CDR3 contains 17 residues. V was cut by 2 bases and J by 5 bases, with 21 bases left in between. Here the CDR3 reads CASSLPRQLVFGETQYF. CDR3 coding DNA: TGTGCCAGCAGCTTACCCCGGCAGCTCGTCTTCGGGGAGACCCAGTACTTC.

V and J are TRBV28 and TRBJ1-1, with D tentatively TRBD1 (6 bases). The CDR3 totals 13 residues. V shed 7 bases and J shed 8 bases, with 17 bases lying between them. In germline, CDR1 is MDHEN, CDR2 SYDVKM. CDR3 region: CASTLAQGFEAFF. CDR3 sequence (DNA): TGTGCCAGCACCTTAGCCCAGGGGTTCGAAGCTTTCTTT.

The chain has TRBV5-1 and TRBJ1-2; D is possibly TRBD1 (5 bases). Looked up from germline, CDR1 is SGHRS and CDR2 is YFSETQ. The germline V and J ends were trimmed by 4 bases and 4 bases, with 17 bases remaining between them. CDR3 length: 15 residues. Written as DNA, the CDR3 is TGCGCCAGCAGCCGAGACAGCCCGCAACTCTATGGCTACACCTTC. Protein product: CASSRDSPQLYGYTF.

This rearrangement joins TRBV4-3 to TRBJ2-7, with 7 bases matching TRBD1. J lost 2 bases, V lost 2 bases, and 6 bases had no gene match. This CDR3 is 15 amino acids long. Germline-derived CDR1 and CDR2 are LGHNA and YSLEER. This CDR3 is CASSQSRQGAYEQYF. Written as DNA, the CDR3 is TGCGCCAGCAGCCAATCCCGACAGGGAGCCTACGAGCAGTACTTC.

Notes on this clone: One end of the junction varies from germline; a read error may be responsible. V gene TRBV25-1 combines with J gene TRBJ2-7; 9 bases agree with TRBD1. Germline V gene data show CDR1 as MGHDK and CDR2 as SYGVNS. This CDR3 has 14 residues. For the CDR3, the DNA is TGTGCCACCAGTTGGACAGGGGCTTCAAAGGAGCAGTACTTC. It yields the protein CATSWTGASKEQYF.

The chain combines TRBV29-1 with TRBJ2-1; TRBD1 agrees at 7 bases. V gave up 3 bases and J gave up 7 bases; unmatched junction bases: 15. The CDR3 totals 16 residues. Germline CDR1 reads SQVTM; CDR2 reads ANQGSEA. The CDR3: CSVEPRTGAMGNEQFF. The CDR3 coding sequence is TGCAGCGTTGAGCCTAGGACAGGCGCGATGGGGAATGAGCAGTTCTTC.

J is TRBJ2-7 and V is TRBV4-3, with 12 positions matching TRBD2. CDR3 length: 15 amino acids. Germline CDR1 and CDR2: LGHNA and YSLEER. V lost 4 bases, J lost 7 bases, and 8 bases stayed unmatched. The chain's CDR3 is CASSPRLAGVREQYF. The CDR3, as DNA: TGCGCCAGCAGCCCTAGACTAGCGGGAGTACGGGAGCAGTACTTC.

This chain joins TRBV9 and TRBJ2-1; D is unresolved. This CDR3 has 17 residues. The germline V gene encodes CDR1 SGDLS and CDR2 YYNGEE. V lost 4 bases and J lost 0, with 17 bases in between. The CDR3 DNA reads as TGTGCCAGCAGCCCTTATCCCTCGCTTAGCTCCTACAATGAGCAGTTCTTC. As protein: CASSPYPSLSSYNEQFF.

A few counts support this clone. This CDR3 is CASSERIAGGELFF. The CDR3 DNA is TGCGCCAGCAGTGAGAGGATAGCGGGAGGGGAGCTGTTTTTT. This chain connects TRBV10-1 to TRBJ2-2; 8 bases match TRBD2. This CDR3 spans 14 amino acids. With V trimmed by 2 bases and J by 8 bases, 4 bases remained unmatched. In germline, CDR1 is WNHNN, CDR2 SYGVQD (reference sequence).

The chain recombines TRBV6-4 with TRBJ2-3; 10 bases are a match to TRBD2. This CDR3 has 16 amino acids. The germline V gene encodes CDR1 MRHNA and CDR2 SNTAGT. V lost 3 bases and J lost 4; bases outside the gene matches: 7. The CDR3 loop reads CASSEVGTSGADTQYF. The CDR3 nucleotides read TGTGCCAGCAGTGAAGTGGGAACTAGCGGGGCAGATACGCAGTATTTT.

The chain couples TRBV6-1 to TRBJ2-7, with 8 nucleotides matching TRBD2. J was trimmed by 6 bases and V by 2 bases; bases with no gene match: 12. Germline V gives CDR1 MNHNS, CDR2 SASEGT. The CDR3 contains 16 residues. The CDR3 protein is CASSEPPGLVRSEQYF. CDR3 nucleotides: TGTGCCAGCAGTGAACCACCGGGACTAGTTAGGTCCGAGCAGTACTTC.

The rearrangement joins TRBV18 to TRBJ2-2; TRBD2 is a possible D gene (6 bases). This CDR3 is 18 amino acids long. V was clipped by 0 bases and J by 0 bases, with 14 bases between them. Germline assignment: CDR1 KGHSH and CDR2 LQKENI. CDR3 amino acids: CASSPPQDYPPNTGELFF. Written as DNA, the CDR3 is TGTGCCAGCTCACCACCACAGGACTACCCCCCGAACACCGGGGAGCTGTTTTTT.

The J gene is TRBJ2-5, the V gene TRBV7-9; possible D gene TRBD2, 5 bases. Deletions cut 1 base from V and 5 bases from J, with 14 bases between. This CDR3 contains 15 residues. Germline loops: CDR1 SEHNR, CDR2 FQNEAQ (reference sequence). The CDR3 loop reads CASSLDTGSWETQYF. The DNA of the CDR3 is TGTGCCAGCAGCTTAGACACGGGGAGTTGGGAGACCCAGTACTTC.

V and J are TRBV6-5 and TRBJ1-4, with D perhaps TRBD1 (6 bases). This CDR3 has 16 residues. V was cut by 4 bases and J by 5 bases, with 17 bases left in between. Germline values: CDR1 MNHEY, CDR2 SVGAGI. CDR3 bases: TGTGCCAGCAGTTTAGACCCCGGGACATGGAATGAAAAACTGTTTTTT. Protein: CASSLDPGTWNEKLFF.